This TCR beta chain is from a study of PD-1 blockade in classical Hodgkin lymphoma. The CDR3 is 12 amino acids. Trimming took 4 bases from V and 4 from J; bases not matched to a gene: 2. Germline CDR1 is SGHRS and CDR2 is YFSETQ. The repertoire was sequenced with immunoSEQ multiplex PCR; TCRdb's copy has only in-frame clones and lacks some. The sample contains under 30,000 clones, around 80% of which appear only once. Each patient experienced a relapse that followed autologous stem cell transplantation, and brentuximab vedotin exposure varied. This receptor was taken from a human donor with classical Hodgkin lymphoma. This sequence joins TRBV5-1 and TRBJ2-7; 7 nucleotides align to TRBD1. The material was peripheral blood mononuclear cells (PBMCs), obtained before the second cycle of nivolumab. The CDR3: CASSPTGYEQYF. As DNA, the CDR3 is TGCGCCAGCAGCCCGACAGGGTACGAGCAGTACTTC.